The 32 T cell receptor beta chains below come from one sample, sequenced in a study of T-cell memory formation after mild COVID-19. TCRdb fed the 5' RACE reads into MiXCR, producing one record per CDR3 protein. The table has some 290,000 distinct CDR3 sequences, about 17% seen once. The sample taken for sequencing was PBMCs or a T cell subset sorted from them (not recorded which). The receptors originated from a young man who had mild COVID-19 (a few samples of this study predate the infection). Cell type and time point are not known.

There are many counts of this clonotype. The chain couples TRBV18 to TRBJ1-1; 12 bases are a match to TRBD1. Trimming cost V 1 base and J 4 bases; bases outside gene matches: 7. Germline-derived CDR1 and CDR2 are KGHSH and LQKENI. The CDR3 is 17 amino acids. As DNA, the CDR3 is TGTGCCAGCTCACCACAGACGGGACAGGGGGCGGGCACTGAAGCTTTCTTT. Its protein is CASSPQTGQGAGTEAFF.

This chain links TRBV6-2 or TRBV6-3 with TRBJ1-2; TRBD1 agrees at 8 bases. Looked up from germline, CDR1 is MNHEY and CDR2 is SVGEGT. The CDR3 contains 12 residues. V trimming: 7 bases; J trimming: 8 bases; junction bases outside the gene matches: 6. The DNA for the CDR3 is TGTGCCAGCACCCTACAGGGGGAAGGCTACACCTTC. It encodes CASTLQGEGYTF.

In its sample, this clonotype was seen a few times. The chain carries TRBV29-1 and TRBJ1-5; D unclear. Trimming pared 4 bases from V and 0 bases from J, leaving 4 bases between. The CDR3 sequence is 12 residues long. The germline V gene has CDR1 SQVTM and CDR2 ANQGSEA. The CDR3 DNA sequence: TGCAGCGTTGGTAATAGCAATCAGCCCCAGCATTTT. Translating it yields CSVGNSNQPQHF.

The gene calls are TRBV24-1 and TRBJ2-7, with D perhaps matching TRBD2 (6 bases). CDR3 size: 11 residues. Germline CDR1 KGHDR, CDR2 SFDVKD. In DNA, the CDR3 is TGTGCGATGGGAGGTTCCTACGAGCAGTACGTC. Amino acid sequence: CAMGGSYEQYV.

In its sample, this clonotype was seen a few times. The chain is built from TRBV12-3 or TRBV12-4 and TRBJ1-3; D gene unclear. Trimming took 2 bases from V and 8 from J, leaving 13 bases between them. This CDR3 region has 14 residues. CDR3 coding DNA: TGTGCCAGCAGTTTAAGGTGGCGGTTAGACACCATATATTTT. Translation gives CASSLRWRLDTIYF.

The chain couples TRBV28 to TRBJ1-2; D call uncertain. CDR3 length: 13 amino acids. V shed 6 bases and J shed 1 base, with 9 bases lying between them. Germline-derived CDR1 and CDR2 are MDHEN and SYDVKM. The CDR3 loop is CASRWENNYGYTF. The CDR3 nucleotides read TGTGCCAGCAGATGGGAGAATAACTATGGCTACACCTTC.

The CDR3 coding sequence is TGTGCCAGTAGTATCCTCGACAGGGGGCATGGCTACACCTTC. Residues: CASSILDRGHGYTF. V and J are TRBV19 and TRBJ1-2; 10 positions agree with TRBD1. V gave up 3 bases and J gave up 6 bases; unmatched junction bases: 4. The germline V gene encodes CDR1 LNHDA and CDR2 SQIVND (reference sequence). The CDR3 has 14 residues. The complete variable domain, with remaining parts taken from reference TRBV19 and TRBJ1-2, reads DGGITQSPKYLFRKEGQNVTLSCEQNLNHDAMYWYRQDPGQGLRLIYYSQIVNDFQKGDIAEGYSVSREKKESFPLTVTSAQKNPTAFYLCASSILDRGHGYTFGSGTRLTVV.

J is TRBJ1-1 and V is TRBV7-9; D is undetermined. The germline gives CDR1 SEHNR, CDR2 FQNEAQ (reference sequence). Deletions cut 3 bases from V and 2 bases from J, with 7 bases between. CDR3 length: 13 residues. CDR3 DNA sequence: TGTGCCAGCAGCTTTCCCGGAAACACTGAAGCTTTCTTT. It codes for CASSFPGNTEAFF.

The J gene is TRBJ2-1, the V gene TRBV20-1, with 8 bases identical to TRBD1. Looked up from germline, CDR1 is DFQATT and CDR2 is SNEGSKA (reference sequence). Trimming removed 1 base from V and 10 bases from J; junction bases left unmatched: 15. This CDR3 is built from 16 residues. This CDR3 reads CSARASDRGRIGEQFF. In DNA, the CDR3 is TGCAGTGCTAGAGCGTCCGACAGGGGACGAATAGGAGAGCAGTTCTTC.

The table lists this clonotype with many counts. This chain links TRBV20-1 with TRBJ2-2; 7 bases map to TRBD1. The CDR3 covers 13 residues. V shed 2 bases and J 6 bases; nucleotides not matched to a gene: 3. CDR1 is DFQATT and CDR2 is SNEGSKA in the germline V gene (reference sequence). The CDR3 sequence is CSARPTGAGELFF. As DNA, the CDR3 is TGCAGTGCTAGACCTACAGGGGCCGGGGAGCTGTTTTTT.

This clonotype came up a few times. The V and J genes are TRBV12-3 or TRBV12-4 and TRBJ2-2; possibly TRBD1 or TRBD2 for D (6 bases each). The CDR3 length is 13 residues. The ends were cut back, 2 bases at V and 7 bases at J, with 8 bases in the middle. The CDR3 coding sequence is TGTGCCAGCAGTTTAAGGGGGGTCGGGGAGCTGTTTTTT. As protein: CASSLRGVGELFF.

The CDR3 coding sequence is TGCAGTGCCCGGGGCGAAAAACTGTTTTTT. Translating it yields CSARGEKLFF. The chain has TRBV20-1 and TRBJ1-4; a possible D gene is TRBD1 (5 bases). The CDR3 runs 10 residues. V dropped 6 bases and J dropped 8 bases, with 7 bases sitting between them. CDR1 and CDR2 from the germline V gene are DFQATT and SNEGSKA (reference sequence).

This clonotype was seen many times. The chain combines TRBV10-3 with TRBJ2-7; D not certain. The ends were cut back, 2 bases at V and 3 bases at J, with 2 bases in the middle. CDR3 length equals 11 residues. From germline, CDR1 is ENHRY and CDR2 SYGVKD. This CDR3 is CAISEGYEQYF. The DNA for the CDR3 is TGTGCCATCAGTGAGGGCTACGAGCAGTACTTC.

The chain couples TRBV12-3 or TRBV12-4 to TRBJ2-7, with D uncertain. V lost 2 bases, J lost 12 bases, and 17 bases lay in between. The CDR3 spans 13 residues. The CDR3 loop reads CASSLSRAEKRYF. The CDR3 DNA follows: TGTGCCAGCAGTTTATCCAGAGCAGAGAAAAGGTACTTC.

In its sample, this clonotype was seen many times. The chain uses TRBV10-3 and TRBJ1-1; the D is unclear. This CDR3 is built from 11 residues. CDR1 is ENHRY, CDR2 SYGVKD, per germline. V was shortened by 6 bases and J by 6 bases, with 8 bases between the two germline ends. The CDR3 reads CAISAGPEAFF. The CDR3 bases are TGTGCCATCAGCGCGGGCCCTGAAGCTTTCTTT.

This clonotype was seen a few times. In DNA form, the CDR3 reads TGTGCCAGCAGCTTACTCCCAGGGATCTTCTACGAGCAGTACGTC. It is translated as CASSLLPGIFYEQYV. The chain combines TRBV7-8 with TRBJ2-7; perhaps TRBD1 as D (5 bases). Germline V gene lookup returns CDR1 SGHVS and CDR2 FQNEAQ. The CDR3 runs 15 residues. V shed 2 bases and J shed 3 bases, with 14 bases lying between them.

This chain's CDR3 is CASSSGGPWNEQFF. As DNA, the CDR3 is TGTGCCAGCAGCTCGGGGGGGCCTTGGAATGAGCAGTTCTTC. The V call is TRBV7-3, the J call TRBJ2-1; 8 bases match TRBD2. This CDR3 contains 14 residues. Germline CDR1 is SGHTA and CDR2 is FQGTGA. Unmatched junction bases numbered 6, after V lost 4 bases and J lost 7 bases.

The chain joins TRBV4-3 to TRBJ1-2; no firm D call. CDR3 length: 14 residues. V was pared by 1 base and J by 5 bases, with 11 bases between. Per germline, CDR1 LGHNA and CDR2 YSLEER. The DNA for the CDR3 is TGCGCCAGCAGCCAAGGTGGCAGACCGTATGGCTACACCTTC. Translation gives CASSQGGRPYGYTF.

This clonotype came up a few times. The rearrangement links TRBV18 to TRBJ1-5; D uncertain. The length of the CDR3 is 13 residues. The germline CDR1 and CDR2 sequences are KGHSH and LQKENI. V lost 2 bases and J 9 bases, leaving 11 bases between the germline ends. The CDR3 protein is CASSPAEEGPQHF. CDR3 DNA: TGTGCCAGCTCACCAGCCGAAGAGGGGCCCCAGCATTTT.

This clonotype was found many times. V and J are TRBV5-1 and TRBJ1-2, with 9 bases that match TRBD1. This CDR3 spans 16 amino acids. Germline assignment: CDR1 SGHRS and CDR2 YFSETQ. J was trimmed by 1 base and V by 0 bases; bases with no gene match: 4. The CDR3 bases are TGCGCCAGCAGCTTGGGCTGGACAGGGGTTAACTATGGCTACACCTTC. Its translation: CASSLGWTGVNYGYTF.

This chain joins TRBV6-1 and TRBJ1-1; the match to TRBD1 covers 7 bases. The V segment lost 3 bases and the J segment 7 bases; nucleotides outside the gene matches: 8. The CDR3 consists of 14 residues. CDR1 MNHNS and CDR2 SASEGT come from the germline V gene. Written as DNA, the CDR3 is TGTGCCAGCAGTGAGACAGGGCAAGCCGGTGAAGCTTTCTTT. It yields the protein CASSETGQAGEAFF.

In this sample, this clonotype turned up a few times. The chain joins TRBV20-1 to TRBJ2-5, with 11 nucleotides matching TRBD2. There are 13 residues in the CDR3. Germline CDR1 DFQATT, CDR2 SNEGSKA (reference sequence). The DNA for the CDR3 is TGCAGCGGACTAGCGGGCTTGCAAGAGACCCAGTACTTC. The encoded protein is CSGLAGLQETQYF.

The chain employs TRBV20-1 and TRBJ2-6; D call uncertain. This CDR3 is 14 amino acids long. V was cut by 6 bases and J by 1 base, with 10 bases left in between. Per the germline V gene, CDR1 is DFQATT and CDR2 is SNEGSKA (reference sequence). CDR3 residues: CSAPTRSGANVLTF. CDR3 coding DNA: TGCAGTGCACCGACAAGATCTGGGGCCAACGTCCTGACTTTC.

Concerning this clonotype: A single base separates this from a much larger clone, so it may be a read error. The V gene is TRBV6-6, the J gene TRBJ2-7; possible D gene TRBD2, 5 bases. The germline V and J ends were trimmed by 4 bases and 2 bases, with 6 bases remaining between them. This CDR3 spans 12 amino acids. Per germline, CDR1 MNHNY and CDR2 SVGAGI (reference sequence). The CDR3 protein is CASSSGAYEQYF. The CDR3 region has the DNA TGTGCCAGCAGTTCCGGGGCCTACGAGCAGTACTTC.

V usage is TRBV4-2 and J usage is TRBJ1-6; D unresolved. This CDR3 region has 19 residues. The germline gives CDR1 LGHNA, CDR2 YNFKEQ. Trimming removed 0 bases at V and 3 bases at J, with 18 bases between. The CDR3 DNA reads as TGTGCCAGCAGCCAAGATCAATTCGGACGGGAGTTCTATAATTCACCCCTCCACTTT. Its translation: CASSQDQFGREFYNSPLHF.

The rearrangement uses TRBV11-3 and TRBJ2-3, with 8 nucleotides matching TRBD1. The CDR3 extends over 15 amino acids. The J segment lost 0 bases and the V segment lost 5 bases, leaving 4 bases of the junction unmatched. CDR1 is SGHNT and CDR2 is YENEEA in the germline V gene. The CDR3 DNA is TGTGCCAGCAGCCCGGGACAGGCTAGCACAGATACGCAGTATTTT. Encoded protein: CASSPGQASTDTQYF.

This rearrangement joins TRBV6-4 to TRBJ2-3, with 9 bases that match TRBD1. CDR1 and CDR2 from the germline V gene are MRHNA and SNTAGT. V lost 6 bases, J lost 5 bases, and 9 bases stayed unmatched. There are 15 residues in the CDR3. The CDR3 DNA is TGTGCCAGCAGCTACGGACAGGGGTCGGGAGATACGCAGTATTTT. The encoded protein is CASSYGQGSGDTQYF.

This sequence joins TRBV4-3 and TRBJ2-2; 7 bases are shared with TRBD2. This CDR3 region has 16 residues. V gave up 1 base and J gave up 5 bases; unmatched junction bases: 7. Germline CDR1 and CDR2: LGHNA and YSLEER. For the CDR3, the DNA is TGCGCCAGCAGCCAAGCGCCGGGACTAAAAACCGGGGAGCTGTTTTTT. Its translation: CASSQAPGLKTGELFF.

The rearrangement links TRBV20-1 to TRBJ2-7; unclear D gene. Trimming cost V 6 bases and J 0 bases, with 24 bases left between them. The CDR3 runs to 17 residues. The V gene's germline CDR1 is DFQATT and CDR2 SNEGSKA (reference sequence). The CDR3 region has the DNA TGCAGTGCCAAGTCATCTGGTCGACTCACAAGCTCCTACGAGCAGTACTTC. Its protein is CSAKSSGRLTSSYEQYF.

The rearrangement joins TRBV3-1 to TRBJ2-5, with TRBD1 identical over 9 bases. CDR3 length equals 14 residues. V lost 2 bases to trimming and J lost 4 bases; unmatched junction nucleotides: 2. Germline CDR1 LGHDT, CDR2 YNNKEL (reference sequence). The CDR3 reads CASSQWDRAETQYF. Here the CDR3 DNA reads TGTGCCAGCAGCCAATGGGACAGGGCAGAGACCCAGTACTTC.

This clonotype was seen a handful of times. This chain joins TRBV28 and TRBJ1-4, with D hard to call. V was pared by 6 bases and J by 4 bases, with 6 bases between. The germline V gene has CDR1 MDHEN and CDR2 SYDVKM. The CDR3 has 12 residues. The CDR3, as DNA: TGTGCCAGCAGGACCTTTAATGAAAAACTGTTTTTT. This sequence encodes CASRTFNEKLFF.

This clonotype has a handful of counts. J is TRBJ2-1 and V is TRBV5-1; D might be TRBD1 (8 bases). The CDR3 covers 15 residues. V lost 3 bases and J lost 2, with 12 bases in between. Germline V gene sequence: CDR1 SGHRS, CDR2 YFSETQ. CDR3 sequence reads: CASSSQGGAYNEQFF. In DNA form, the CDR3 reads TGCGCCAGCAGCTCACAGGGGGGGGCCTACAATGAGCAGTTCTTC.